The entry below describes one T cell receptor (beta chain). Its antigen is as yet unknown. The data originate from a study of spatial heterogeneity in lung cancer. Study summary: Detected sequences consistently included more beta-chain ones than alpha-chain ones. The study, taken as a whole, reports: Circulating ubiquitous expanded tumor TCRs were observed more frequently at resection than at follow-up.

Germline CDR1 and CDR2: MNHEY and SVGEGT. V was pared by 2 bases and J by 5 bases, with 9 bases between. This CDR3 has 13 residues. The time point denotes: sample taken at primary tumor resection. From tumor, nontumor lung or frozen PBMC, whole RNA was taken unsorted for sequencing. Around 70 TRACERx patients with early, untreated non-small cell lung cancer donated samples. Every individual TCR cDNA molecule carried its own unique molecular identifier, which allowed correction of PCR and sequencing errors. TCRdb analysed the 5' RACE reads with MiXCR anew, one entry per CDR3 protein. This table holds tens of thousands of distinct CDR3 sequences, roughly a fifth found once.

V is TRBV6-2 or TRBV6-3 and J is TRBJ1-1; D call uncertain. This sample comprised PBMCs, obtained at surgery. This TCR was sampled from a male donor with early-stage non-small cell lung cancer. The CDR3 sequence: CASSYEGRTEAFF. CDR3 coding DNA: TGTGCCAGCAGTTACGAAGGTAGGACTGAAGCTTTCTTT.